The table lists the clone carrying this T cell receptor (beta chain) with many counts. The record originates from a study of identical twins. TCRdb processed the 5' RACE reads anew with MiXCR; each CDR3 protein has one entry. This sample carries some 900,000 distinct CDR3 sequences, more than 9% of them seen once, and the ten largest clones take around 1.5%. These same data were also listed under a study on yellow fever vaccine responses in identical twins.

Sequenced: PBMCs. This receptor was identified in a woman aged 18 to 35 in good health.

Here the CDR3 DNA reads TGCAGCGTTTCGGAGGTTAAAGAGACCCAGTACTTC. This codes for CSVSEVKETQYF. The chain uses TRBV29-1 and TRBJ2-5; D may be TRBD2 (5 bases). CDR1 SQVTM and CDR2 ANQGSEA come from the germline V gene. V lost 5 bases and J 3 bases, leaving 10 bases between the germline ends. The CDR3 runs to 12 residues.